The T cell receptor beta chain described here comes from a study of T-cell memory formation after mild COVID-19. Per the germline V gene, CDR1 is SGHTA and CDR2 is FQGTGA. V was clipped by 1 base and J by 3 bases, with 13 bases between them. The CDR3 covers 15 residues. This clonotype showed up many times. Antigen specificity is unknown. Whole-study findings and limits: For second-wave clones that peaked at day 37, SARS-CoV-2 specificity went unverified.

Via MiXCR, TCRdb re-called the 5' RACE reads, giving one row per CDR3 protein. The sample holds about 340,000 distinct CDR3 sequences, about an eighth seen once. This chain links TRBV7-3 with TRBJ2-7; D is uncertain. The sample was PBMCs or a T cell subset sorted from them (not recorded which). The TCR comes from a man aged 18 to 29 who had mild COVID-19 (a few samples of this study predate the infection). Cell type and time point are not known. CDR3 DNA sequence: TGTGCCAGCAGCTTAAATCCGGCGCGAATCTACGAGCAGTACTTC. This codes for CASSLNPARIYEQYF. Complete variable domain (other parts from reference TRBV7-3 and TRBJ2-7): GAGVSQTPSNKVTEKGKYVELRCDPISGHTALYWYRQSLGQGPEFLIYFQGTGAADDSGLPNDRFFAVRPEGSVSTLKIQRTERGDSAVYLCASSLNPARIYEQYFGPGTRLTVT.